The rows below give T cell receptor beta chains drawn from one sample of a study of regulatory T cells in long-lasting Graves disease. A single record per CDR3 protein comes from TCRdb applying MiXCR to the multiplex PCR reads. Of 450,000 to 700,000 distinct CDR3 sequences listed, roughly 14% are singletons. The same data also went into a second study, on T cells in Graves' hyperthyroidism and ophthalmopathy.

The sample in question was peripheral blood mononuclear cells (PBMCs), obtained at new diagnosis, from a patient treated with antithyroid drugs. The receptors originated from a man aged 30 to 45 with Graves disease. The CDR3 runs from the conserved cysteine through the conserved F or W. Each record gives: clone size, D gene, V gene, J gene, CDR3 DNA, CDR3 protein. A D gene is named only where the DNA matches it firmly. The size field is filled for only some rows; it gives once, few, many or a size class.

abundance: many
d_gene: -
v_gene: TRBV7-9
j_gene: TRBJ2-3
CDR3nt: TGTGCCAGCAGCTTGTTCTCCGTGGCAGATACGCAGTATTTT
CDR3aa: CASSLFSVADTQYF

abundance: many
d_gene: -
v_gene: TRBV19
j_gene: TRBJ2-7
CDR3nt: TGTGCCAGCCGCGCTGCGGTTGCCCACGAGCAGTACTTC
CDR3aa: CASRAAVAHEQYF

abundance: few
d_gene: TRBD2
v_gene: TRBV12-3/TRBV12-4
j_gene: TRBJ2-2
CDR3nt: TGTGCCAGCACCTGGGCTAGCGGTAACACCGGGGAGCTGTTTTTT
CDR3aa: CASTWASGNTGELFF

abundance: -
d_gene: TRBD1
v_gene: TRBV27
j_gene: TRBJ2-6
CDR3nt: TGTGCCAGCGGTAAGGGGGCAGGGGTGTCCTCTGGGGCCAACGTCCTGACTTTC
CDR3aa: CASGKGAGVSSGANVLTF

abundance: many
d_gene: -
v_gene: TRBV30
j_gene: TRBJ1-5
CDR3nt: TGTGCCTGGAGTATCAGGTCTGACCAGCCCCAGCATTTT
CDR3aa: CAWSIRSDQPQHF

abundance: many
d_gene: TRBD2
v_gene: TRBV27
j_gene: TRBJ2-7
CDR3nt: TGTGCCAGCAGTTTACAGCTAGCGGGTACTTTCTACGAGCAGTACTTC
CDR3aa: CASSLQLAGTFYEQYF

abundance: few
d_gene: TRBD1
v_gene: TRBV5-1
j_gene: TRBJ2-3
CDR3nt: TGCGCCAGCAGCCTTCCCTTAGGGACAGGGGGAGATACGCAGTATTTT
CDR3aa: CASSLPLGTGGDTQYF

abundance: many
d_gene: TRBD1
v_gene: TRBV6-1
j_gene: TRBJ1-2
CDR3nt: TGTGCCAGCAGTAGGAGGGACAGGAGCTATGGCTACACCTTC
CDR3aa: CASSRRDRSYGYTF

abundance: many
d_gene: -
v_gene: TRBV6-1
j_gene: TRBJ1-5
CDR3nt: TGTGCCAGCAGCAGCGCGCAGAGGCAGCCCCAGCATTTT
CDR3aa: CASSSAQRQPQHF

abundance: once
d_gene: TRBD2
v_gene: TRBV14
j_gene: TRBJ2-7
CDR3nt: TGTGCCAGCAGCCAAACCAGGGTCAGCGGGAGAATCTACGAGCAGTACTTC
CDR3aa: CASSQTRVSGRIYEQYF

abundance: many
d_gene: TRBD1
v_gene: TRBV7-6
j_gene: TRBJ1-1
CDR3nt: TGTGCCAGCAGCTTAGCGGACAGGGGGCTTCTTCGCACTGAAGCTTTCTTT
CDR3aa: CASSLADRGLLRTEAFF

abundance: once
d_gene: -
v_gene: TRBV27
j_gene: TRBJ2-7
CDR3nt: TGTGCCAGCAGTCTATATGTCGAGGGCGAGCAGTACTTC
CDR3aa: CASSLYVEGEQYF

abundance: many
d_gene: -
v_gene: TRBV6-1
j_gene: TRBJ2-5
CDR3nt: TGTGCCAGCAGAACCGACAGGACACAAGAGACCCAGTACTTC
CDR3aa: CASRTDRTQETQYF

abundance: -
d_gene: TRBD2
v_gene: TRBV5-1
j_gene: TRBJ2-1
CDR3nt: TGCGCCAGCAGCCGCCCCGGGACTAGATGGTACGAGCAGTTCTTC
CDR3aa: CASSRPGTRWYEQFF

abundance: many
d_gene: -
v_gene: TRBV27
j_gene: TRBJ2-7
CDR3nt: TGTGCCACCCCCCTTGTACCAAGGCCAGAGGCCATTGTACCCTACAACCCGCCTTCCTACGAGCAGTACTTC
CDR3aa: CATPLVPRPEAIVPYNPPSYEQYF

abundance: many
d_gene: TRBD2
v_gene: TRBV12-3/TRBV12-4
j_gene: TRBJ2-1
CDR3nt: TGTGCCAGCACCCTAGAGGTTTTCGGGACTAGCGGGACCGATGAGCAGTTCTTC
CDR3aa: CASTLEVFGTSGTDEQFF

abundance: -
d_gene: -
v_gene: TRBV18
j_gene: TRBJ2-3
CDR3nt: TGTGCCAGCTCACTCTCTAGCCCAAGCACAGATACGCAGTATTTT
CDR3aa: CASSLSSPSTDTQYF

abundance: -
d_gene: TRBD1
v_gene: TRBV27
j_gene: TRBJ2-2
CDR3nt: TGTGCCAGCAGTCGGGGCGGACAGGACTCCGCGAACACCGGGGAGCTGTTTTTT
CDR3aa: CASSRGGQDSANTGELFF

abundance: many
d_gene: TRBD1
v_gene: TRBV12-3/TRBV12-4
j_gene: TRBJ2-6
CDR3nt: TGTGCCAGCAGTTGGGGGCTCCCGGGACAGGTCCCATCTGGGGCCAACGTCCTGACTTTC
CDR3aa: CASSWGLPGQVPSGANVLTF

abundance: many
d_gene: -
v_gene: TRBV27
j_gene: TRBJ2-7
CDR3nt: TGTGCCAGCAGTTCTAGGGGGGGATACTACGAGCAGTACTTC
CDR3aa: CASSSRGGYYEQYF

abundance: few
d_gene: -
v_gene: TRBV7-2
j_gene: TRBJ1-4
CDR3nt: TGTGCCAGCAGCTTAGGTTGGCGGCGGGAAAAACTGTTTTTT
CDR3aa: CASSLGWRREKLFF

abundance: -
d_gene: TRBD2
v_gene: TRBV20-1
j_gene: TRBJ2-5
CDR3nt: TGCAGTGCTAGAGTGCCTAGCGGGAGTCAAGAGACCCAGTACTTC
CDR3aa: CSARVPSGSQETQYF

abundance: few
d_gene: -
v_gene: TRBV28
j_gene: TRBJ2-2
CDR3nt: TGTGCCAGCAGTTTTCCCCCGGGCAGGCAGACCCCCGGGGAGCTGTTTTTT
CDR3aa: CASSFPPGRQTPGELFF

abundance: many
d_gene: -
v_gene: TRBV5-1
j_gene: TRBJ1-2
CDR3nt: TGCGCCAGCAGTTTGGACGGCCCCGGACCACGGGGCTACACCTTC
CDR3aa: CASSLDGPGPRGYTF